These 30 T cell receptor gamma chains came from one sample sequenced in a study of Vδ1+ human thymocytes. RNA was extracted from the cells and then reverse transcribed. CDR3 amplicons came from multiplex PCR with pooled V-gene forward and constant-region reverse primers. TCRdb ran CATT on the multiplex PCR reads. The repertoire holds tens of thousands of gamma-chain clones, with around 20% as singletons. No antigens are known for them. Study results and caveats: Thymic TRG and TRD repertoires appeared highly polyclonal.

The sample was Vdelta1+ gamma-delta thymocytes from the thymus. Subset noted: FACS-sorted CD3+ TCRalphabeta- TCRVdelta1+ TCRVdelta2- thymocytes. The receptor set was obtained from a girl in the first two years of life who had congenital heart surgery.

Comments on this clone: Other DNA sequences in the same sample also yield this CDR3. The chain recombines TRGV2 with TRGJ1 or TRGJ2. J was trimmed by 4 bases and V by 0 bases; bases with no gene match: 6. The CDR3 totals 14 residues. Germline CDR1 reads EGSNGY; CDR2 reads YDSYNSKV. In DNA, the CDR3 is TGTGCCACCTGGGACGGGGGAGGGTATTATAAGAAACTCTTT. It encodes CATWDGGGYYKKLF.

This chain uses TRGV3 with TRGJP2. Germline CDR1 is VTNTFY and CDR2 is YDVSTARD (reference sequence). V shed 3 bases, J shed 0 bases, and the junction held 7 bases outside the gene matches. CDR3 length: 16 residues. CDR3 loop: CATWDGQHSSDWIKTF. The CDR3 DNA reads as TGTGCCACCTGGGACGGGCAACATAGTAGTGATTGGATCAAGACGTTT.

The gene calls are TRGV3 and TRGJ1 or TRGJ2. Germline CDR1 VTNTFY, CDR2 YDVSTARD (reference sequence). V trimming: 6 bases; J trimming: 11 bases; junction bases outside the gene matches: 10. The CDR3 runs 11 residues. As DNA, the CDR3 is TGTGCCACCTGGCAGAGAATCCAGAAACTCTTT. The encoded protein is CATWQRIQKLF.

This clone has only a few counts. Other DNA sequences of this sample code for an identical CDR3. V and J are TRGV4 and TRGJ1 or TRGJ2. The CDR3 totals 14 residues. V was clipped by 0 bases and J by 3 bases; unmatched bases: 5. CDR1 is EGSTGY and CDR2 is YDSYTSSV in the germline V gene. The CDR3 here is CATWDGPFYYKKLF. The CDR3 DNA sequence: TGTGCCACCTGGGATGGGCCGTTTTATTATAAGAAACTCTTT.

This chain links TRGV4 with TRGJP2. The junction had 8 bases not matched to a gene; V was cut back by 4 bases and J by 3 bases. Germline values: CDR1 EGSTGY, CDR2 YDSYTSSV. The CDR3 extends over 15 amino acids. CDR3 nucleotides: TGTGCCACCTGGGACGCCCGGGGTAGTGATTGGATCAAGACGTTT. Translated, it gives CATWDARGSDWIKTF.

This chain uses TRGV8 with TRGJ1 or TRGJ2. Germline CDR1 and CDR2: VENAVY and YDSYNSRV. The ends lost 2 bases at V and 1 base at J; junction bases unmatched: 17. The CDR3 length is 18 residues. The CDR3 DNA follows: TGTGCCACCTGGGATAAAGGGAGCTCGATGCGCAATTATTATAAGAAACTCTTT. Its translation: CATWDKGSSMRNYYKKLF.

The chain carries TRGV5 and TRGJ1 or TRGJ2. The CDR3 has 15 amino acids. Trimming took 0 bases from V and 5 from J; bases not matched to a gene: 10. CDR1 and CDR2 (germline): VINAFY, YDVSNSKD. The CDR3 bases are TGTGCCACCTGGGACAGGCCAGGGGGGGATTATAAGAAACTCTTT. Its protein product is CATWDRPGGDYKKLF.

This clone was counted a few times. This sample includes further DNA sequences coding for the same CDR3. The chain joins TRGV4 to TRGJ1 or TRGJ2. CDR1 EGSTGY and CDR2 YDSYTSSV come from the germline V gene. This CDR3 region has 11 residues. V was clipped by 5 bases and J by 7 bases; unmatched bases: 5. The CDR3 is CATWGDYKKLF. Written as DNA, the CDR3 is TGTGCCACCTGGGGGGACTATAAGAAACTCTTT.

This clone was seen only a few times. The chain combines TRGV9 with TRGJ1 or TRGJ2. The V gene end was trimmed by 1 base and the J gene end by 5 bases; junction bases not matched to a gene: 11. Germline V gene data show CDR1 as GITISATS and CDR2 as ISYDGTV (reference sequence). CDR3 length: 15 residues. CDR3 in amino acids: CALWEVSPFDYKKLF. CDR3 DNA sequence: TGTGCCTTGTGGGAGGTCAGCCCCTTCGATTATAAGAAACTCTTT.

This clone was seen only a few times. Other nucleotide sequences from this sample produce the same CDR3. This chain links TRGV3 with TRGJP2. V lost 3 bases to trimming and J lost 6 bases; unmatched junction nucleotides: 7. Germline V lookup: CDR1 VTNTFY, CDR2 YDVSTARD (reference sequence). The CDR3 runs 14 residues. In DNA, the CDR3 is TGTGCCACCTGGGACGACCTTCGTGATTGGATCAAGACGTTT. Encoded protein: CATWDDLRDWIKTF.

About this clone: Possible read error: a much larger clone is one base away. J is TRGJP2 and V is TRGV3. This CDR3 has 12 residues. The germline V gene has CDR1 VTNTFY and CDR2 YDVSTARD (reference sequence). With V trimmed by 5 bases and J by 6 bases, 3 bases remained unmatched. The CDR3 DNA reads TGTGCCACCTGGGCCGGTGATTGGATCAAGACGTTT. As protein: CATWAGDWIKTF.

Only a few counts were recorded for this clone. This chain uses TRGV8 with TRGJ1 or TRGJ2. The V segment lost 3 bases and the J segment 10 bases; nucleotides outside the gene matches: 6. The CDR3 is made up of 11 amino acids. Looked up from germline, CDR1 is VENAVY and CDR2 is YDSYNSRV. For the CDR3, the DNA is TGTGCCACCTGGGATCCGGTCAAGAAACTCTTT. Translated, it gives CATWDPVKKLF.

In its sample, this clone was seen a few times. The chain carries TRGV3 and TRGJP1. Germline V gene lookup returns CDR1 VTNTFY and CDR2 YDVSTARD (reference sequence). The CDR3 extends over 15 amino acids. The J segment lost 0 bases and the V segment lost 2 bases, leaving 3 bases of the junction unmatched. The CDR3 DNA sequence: TGTGCCACCTGGGACACCTATACCACTGGTTGGTTCAAGATATTT. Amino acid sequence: CATWDTYTTGWFKIF.

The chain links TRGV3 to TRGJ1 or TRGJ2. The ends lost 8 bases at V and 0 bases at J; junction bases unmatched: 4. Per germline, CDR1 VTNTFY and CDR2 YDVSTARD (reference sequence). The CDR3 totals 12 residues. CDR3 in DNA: TGTGCCACCTATAAGAATTATTATAAGAAACTCTTT. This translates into CATYKNYYKKLF.

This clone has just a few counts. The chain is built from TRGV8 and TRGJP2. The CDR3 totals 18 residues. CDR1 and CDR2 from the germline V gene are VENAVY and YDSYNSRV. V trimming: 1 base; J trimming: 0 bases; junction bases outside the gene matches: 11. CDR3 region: CATWDSLFPHSSDWIKTF. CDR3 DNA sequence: TGTGCCACCTGGGATAGTCTTTTCCCCCATAGTAGTGATTGGATCAAGACGTTT.

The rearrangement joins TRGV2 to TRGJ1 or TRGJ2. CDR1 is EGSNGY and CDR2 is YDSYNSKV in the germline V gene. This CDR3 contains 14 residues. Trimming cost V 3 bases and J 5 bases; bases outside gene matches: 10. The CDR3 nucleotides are TGTGCCACCTGGGACAGGGCTAGGGATTATAAGAAACTCTTT. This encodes CATWDRARDYKKLF.

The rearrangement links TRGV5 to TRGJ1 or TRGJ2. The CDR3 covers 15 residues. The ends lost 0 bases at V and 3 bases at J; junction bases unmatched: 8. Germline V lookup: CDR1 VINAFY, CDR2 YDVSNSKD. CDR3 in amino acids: CATWDRRPSYYKKLF. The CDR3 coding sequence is TGTGCCACCTGGGACAGGCGTCCCTCTTATTATAAGAAACTCTTT.

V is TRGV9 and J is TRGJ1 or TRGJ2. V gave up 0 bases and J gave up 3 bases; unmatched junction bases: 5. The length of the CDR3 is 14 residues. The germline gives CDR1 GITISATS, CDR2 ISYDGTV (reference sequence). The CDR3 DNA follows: TGTGCCTTGTGGGAGGTGAAGGGTTATTATAAGAAACTCTTT. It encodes CALWEVKGYYKKLF.

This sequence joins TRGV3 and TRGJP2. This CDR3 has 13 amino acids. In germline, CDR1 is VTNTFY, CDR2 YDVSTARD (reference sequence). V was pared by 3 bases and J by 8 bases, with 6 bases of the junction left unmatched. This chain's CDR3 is CATWDGPDWIKTF. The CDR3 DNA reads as TGTGCCACCTGGGACGGGCCAGATTGGATCAAGACGTTT.

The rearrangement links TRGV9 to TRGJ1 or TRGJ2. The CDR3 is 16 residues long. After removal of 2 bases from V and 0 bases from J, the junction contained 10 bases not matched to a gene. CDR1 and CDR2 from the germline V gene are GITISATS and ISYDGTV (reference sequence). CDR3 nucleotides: TGTGCCTTGTGGGAGGGGGATTCTATGAATTATTATAAGAAACTCTTT. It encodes CALWEGDSMNYYKKLF.

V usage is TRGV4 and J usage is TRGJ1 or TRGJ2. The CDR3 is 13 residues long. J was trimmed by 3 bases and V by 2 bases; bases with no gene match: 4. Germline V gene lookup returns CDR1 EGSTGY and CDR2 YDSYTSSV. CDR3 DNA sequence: TGTGCCACCTGGGATGACGCTTATTATAAGAAACTCTTT. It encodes CATWDDAYYKKLF.

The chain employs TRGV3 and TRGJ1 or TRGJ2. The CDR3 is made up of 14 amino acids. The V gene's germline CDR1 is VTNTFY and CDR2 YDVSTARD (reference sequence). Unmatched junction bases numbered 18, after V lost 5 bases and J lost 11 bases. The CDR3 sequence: CATWALPGAGEKLF. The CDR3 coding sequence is TGTGCCACCTGGGCCCTGCCGGGGGCCGGGGAGAAACTCTTT.

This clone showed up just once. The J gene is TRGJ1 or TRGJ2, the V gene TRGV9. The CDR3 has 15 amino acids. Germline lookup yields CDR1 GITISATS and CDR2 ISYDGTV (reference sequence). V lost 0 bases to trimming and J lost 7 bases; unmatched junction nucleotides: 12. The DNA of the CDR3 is TGTGCCTTGTGGGAGGTGAGCGTCGGGCAGTATAAGAAACTCTTT. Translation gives CALWEVSVGQYKKLF.

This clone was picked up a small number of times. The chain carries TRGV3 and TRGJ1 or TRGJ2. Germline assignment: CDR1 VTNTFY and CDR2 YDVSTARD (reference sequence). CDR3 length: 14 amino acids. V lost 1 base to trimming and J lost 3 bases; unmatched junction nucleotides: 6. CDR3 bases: TGTGCCACCTGGGACAGTCCGATTTATTATAAGAAACTCTTT. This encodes CATWDSPIYYKKLF.

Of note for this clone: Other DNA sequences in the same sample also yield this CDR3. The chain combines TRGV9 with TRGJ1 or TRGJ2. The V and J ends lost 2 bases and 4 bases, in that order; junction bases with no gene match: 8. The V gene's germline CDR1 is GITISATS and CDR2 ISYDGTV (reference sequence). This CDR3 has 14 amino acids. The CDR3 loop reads CALWEAPRYYKKLF. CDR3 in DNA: TGTGCCTTGTGGGAGGCGCCCCGCTATTATAAGAAACTCTTT.

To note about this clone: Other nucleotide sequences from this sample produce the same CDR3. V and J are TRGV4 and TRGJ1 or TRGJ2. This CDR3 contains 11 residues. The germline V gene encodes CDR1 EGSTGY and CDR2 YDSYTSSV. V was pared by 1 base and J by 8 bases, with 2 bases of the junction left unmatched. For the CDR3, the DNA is TGTGCCACCTGGGATGGAAATAAGAAACTCTTT. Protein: CATWDGNKKLF.

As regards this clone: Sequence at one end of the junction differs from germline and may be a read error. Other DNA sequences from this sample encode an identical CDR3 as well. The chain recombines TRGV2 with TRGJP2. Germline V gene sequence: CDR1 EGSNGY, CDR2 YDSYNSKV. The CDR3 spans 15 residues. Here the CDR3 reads CATWDGRGSDWIKTF. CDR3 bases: TGTGCCACCTGGGACGGGCGGGGAAGTGATTGGATCAAAACGTTT.

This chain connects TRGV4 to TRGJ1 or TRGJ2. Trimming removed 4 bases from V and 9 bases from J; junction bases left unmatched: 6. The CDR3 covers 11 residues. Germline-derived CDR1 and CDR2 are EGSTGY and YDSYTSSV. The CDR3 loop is CATWEAPKKLF. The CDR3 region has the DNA TGTGCCACCTGGGAGGCACCTAAGAAACTCTTT.

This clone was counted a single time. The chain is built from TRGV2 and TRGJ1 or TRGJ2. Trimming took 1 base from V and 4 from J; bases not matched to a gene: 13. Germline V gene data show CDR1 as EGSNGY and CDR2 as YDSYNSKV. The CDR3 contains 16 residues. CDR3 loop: CATWDGLPPCYYKKLF. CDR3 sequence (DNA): TGTGCCACCTGGGACGGCCTACCTCCGTGCTATTATAAGAAACTCTTT.

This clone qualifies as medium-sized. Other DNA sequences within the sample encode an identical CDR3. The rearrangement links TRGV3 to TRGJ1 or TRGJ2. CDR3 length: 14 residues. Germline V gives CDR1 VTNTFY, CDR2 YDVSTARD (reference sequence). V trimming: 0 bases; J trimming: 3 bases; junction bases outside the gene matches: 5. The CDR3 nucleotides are TGTGCCACCTGGGACAGGCCGGGTTATTATAAGAAACTCTTT. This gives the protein CATWDRPGYYKKLF.